This TCR beta chain emerged from a study of blood T cell repertoires in COVID-19. The overall study: Donors in the United States, Italy and Spain gave samples during acute or convalescent COVID-19. T cells, B-cell-depleted T cells, or PBMCs provided the cDNA or gDNA that served as material.

The germline V and J ends were trimmed by 4 bases and 3 bases, with 21 bases remaining between them. CDR1 is SQVTM, CDR2 ANQGSEA, per germline. The CDR3 has 16 amino acids. As processed by the authors: Reference gene primer amplification gave nucleated cell count estimates. Generated by immunoSEQ multiplex PCR, the TCRdb table keeps only in-frame clones and is missing some. D and trimming were read from the DNA, whereas the V and J calls and clone size are those reported in that table. The profile shows roughly 24,000 clones, approximately 88% of them singletons. Sequenced material: peripheral blood. This rearrangement joins TRBV29-1 to TRBJ1-1; D may be TRBD1 (6 bases). This TCR was sampled from a man in his sixties or seventies in a cohort sampled during active COVID-19. This CDR3 reads CSVVGHSLVKDTEAFF. CDR3 bases: TGCAGCGTTGTGGGACACAGCCTAGTAAAGGACACTGAAGCTTTCTTT.